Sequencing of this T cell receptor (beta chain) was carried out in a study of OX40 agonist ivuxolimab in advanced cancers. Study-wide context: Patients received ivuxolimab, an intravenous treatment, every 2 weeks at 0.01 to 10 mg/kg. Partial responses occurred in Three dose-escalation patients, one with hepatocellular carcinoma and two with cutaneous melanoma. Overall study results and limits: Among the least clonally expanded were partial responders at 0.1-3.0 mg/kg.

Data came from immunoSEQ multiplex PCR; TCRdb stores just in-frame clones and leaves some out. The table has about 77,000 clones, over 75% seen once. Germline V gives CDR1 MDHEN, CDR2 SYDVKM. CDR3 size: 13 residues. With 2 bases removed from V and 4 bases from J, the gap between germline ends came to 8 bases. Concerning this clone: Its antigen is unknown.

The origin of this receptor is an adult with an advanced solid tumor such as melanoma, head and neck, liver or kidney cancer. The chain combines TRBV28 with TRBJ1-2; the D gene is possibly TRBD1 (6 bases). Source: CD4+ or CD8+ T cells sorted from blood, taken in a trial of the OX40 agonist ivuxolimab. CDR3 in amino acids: CASSLRGAYGYTF. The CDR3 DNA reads TGTGCCAGCAGTTTAAGGGGGGCCTATGGCTACACCTTC.